The 7 T cell receptor beta chains below all came from one sample that was sequenced in a study of shared clonotypes between healthy human individuals. Profiling relied on immunoSEQ multiplex PCR, and the TCRdb table lists in-frame clones only, not all of them. The repertoire has approximately 940,000 clones, over 75% of them found once; the top ten carry around 1.5%. Sequenced input: memory CD4+ T cells sorted from blood. Noted subset: CD45RA-negative fraction. These receptors were obtained from a man aged 18 to 30 in good health.

This chain connects TRBV5-6 to TRBJ2-4; D unclear. CDR1 is SGHDT, CDR2 YYEEEE, per germline. The CDR3 has 18 residues. V was pared by 4 bases and J by 1 base, with 21 bases between. CDR3 in DNA: TGTGCCAGCAGCGACAAAACATCCCCCTACTACGCCAAAAACATTCAGTACTTC. The encoded protein is CASSDKTSPYYAKNIQYF.

The V gene is TRBV5-6, the J gene TRBJ1-2; 7 positions match TRBD1. Per the germline V gene, CDR1 is SGHDT and CDR2 is YYEEEE. J lost 12 bases, V lost 4 bases, and 9 bases had no gene match. The CDR3 is made up of 12 amino acids. The CDR3 DNA follows: TGTGCCAGCAGCCGAGGCCAGACAGGGAACACCTTC. As protein: CASSRGQTGNTF.

This sequence joins TRBV5-6 and TRBJ1-3; D unresolved. The CDR3 contains 15 residues. Germline values: CDR1 SGHDT, CDR2 YYEEEE. V was pared by 4 bases and J by 0 bases, with 11 bases between. The chain's CDR3 is CASSVRALSGNTIYF. The DNA of the CDR3 is TGTGCCAGCAGCGTCCGGGCCCTCTCTGGAAACACCATATATTTT.

The chain couples TRBV18 to TRBJ1-4; perhaps TRBD1 as D (5 bases). CDR3 length equals 15 residues. CDR1 KGHSH and CDR2 LQKENI come from the germline V gene. V was shortened by 5 bases and J by 8 bases, with 18 bases between the two germline ends. The chain's CDR3 is CASSTTPGTGEKLFF. The DNA for the CDR3 is TGTGCCAGCTCAACCACCCCCGGGACTGGCGAAAAACTGTTTTTT.

V is TRBV19 and J is TRBJ2-7; TRBD2 might be the D (5 bases). V was shortened by 2 bases and J by 6 bases, with 8 bases between the two germline ends. This CDR3 spans 12 amino acids. In germline, CDR1 is LNHDA, CDR2 SQIVND (reference sequence). CDR3 bases: TGTGCCAGTAGTATACCCGCGGGCGAGCAGTACTTC. Amino acid sequence: CASSIPAGEQYF. Full variable domain (rest looked up from reference TRBV19 and TRBJ2-7): DGGITQSPKYLFRKEGQNVTLSCEQNLNHDAMYWYRQDPGQGLRLIYYSQIVNDFQKGDIAEGYSVSREKKESFPLTVTSAQKNPTAFYLCASSIPAGEQYFGPGTRLTVT.

The chain employs TRBV5-4 and TRBJ2-7; possibly TRBD2 for D (6 bases). V gave up 4 bases and J gave up 6 bases, with 17 bases separating them. CDR1 is SGHNT and CDR2 is YYREEE in the germline V gene (reference sequence). This CDR3 has 14 residues. This CDR3 reads CASSTDYPSGEQYF. The CDR3, as DNA: TGTGCCAGCAGCACGGACTACCCCAGCGGCGAGCAGTACTTC.

This clone was counted a single time. The DNA for the CDR3 is TGTGCCAGCAGTCACAGGGCCCGGGGCAATCAGCCCCAGCATTTT. It encodes CASSHRARGNQPQHF. The chain employs TRBV28 and TRBJ1-5; D might be TRBD1 (6 bases). The CDR3 sequence is 15 residues long. V lost 5 bases and J lost 2, with 13 bases in between. The germline V gene encodes CDR1 MDHEN and CDR2 SYDVKM.